The 9 T cell receptor beta chains below were found in one sample sequenced in a study of technical replicates of blood from a few donors. This table comes from immunoSEQ multiplex PCR, and its TCRdb copy is limited to in-frame clones, with some not included. Of about 83,000 clones in the sample, just under 95% were seen once. The sequenced sample consisted of T cells isolated from PBMCs. The source of these receptors is a human donor in good health.

V usage is TRBV29-1 and J usage is TRBJ1-5; 9 positions agree with TRBD1. This CDR3 is built from 13 residues. The junction had 4 bases not matched to a gene; V was cut back by 6 bases and J by 4 bases. Germline V gene data show CDR1 as SQVTM and CDR2 as ANQGSEA. The CDR3 loop reads CSVGTGRNQPQHF. The CDR3 bases are TGCAGCGTGGGGACAGGGAGGAATCAGCCCCAGCATTTT.

This chain uses TRBV2 with TRBJ1-3; D gene unclear. The V gene lost 3 bases and the J gene lost 0 bases, with 6 bases spanning the gap. The CDR3 has 14 residues. CDR1 and CDR2 (germline): SNHLY, FYNNEI. Written as DNA, the CDR3 is TGTGCCAGCAGTGAGTTGGCCTCTGGAAACACCATATATTTT. Protein product: CASSELASGNTIYF.

The rearrangement joins TRBV28 to TRBJ2-7, with a weak D call TRBD1 (5 bases). The V end was cut by 10 bases, the J end by 2 bases, with 24 bases between. CDR3 size: 16 residues. Germline V gene lookup returns CDR1 MDHEN and CDR2 SYDVKM. CDR3 nucleotides: TGTGCCATTTCCGAGGTTTTCGACAGCCTAACCTACGAGCAGTACTTC. It is translated as CAISEVFDSLTYEQYF.

The chain couples TRBV18 to TRBJ2-3, with 13 bases identical to TRBD2. The germline V gene has CDR1 KGHSH and CDR2 LQKENI. V lost 3 bases, J lost 1 base, and 4 bases stayed unmatched. The CDR3 contains 17 residues. In DNA, the CDR3 is TGTGCCAGCTCACCCTCAGGACTAGCGGGGGGCACAGATACGCAGTATTTT. It is translated as CASSPSGLAGGTDTQYF.

The chain uses TRBV5-1 and TRBJ2-5; 13 positions match TRBD2. Germline CDR1 and CDR2: SGHRS and YFSETQ. Losses at the gene ends were 4 bases for V and 4 bases for J; bases not matched to a gene: 7. This CDR3 comprises 16 residues. In nucleotides, the CDR3 is TGCGCCAGCAGCCCAGGACTAGCGGGAGAAGGAGAGACCCAGTACTTC. Its protein is CASSPGLAGEGETQYF. The full variable domain, its missing parts supplied by reference TRBV5-1 and TRBJ2-5, is KAGVTQTPRYLIKTRGQQVTLSCSPISGHRSVSWYQQTPGQGLQFLFEYFSETQRNKGNFPGRFSGRQFSNSRSEMNVSTLELGDSALYLCASSPGLAGEGETQYFGPGTRLLVL.

The V gene is TRBV9, the J gene TRBJ2-1; D ambiguous. This CDR3 contains 13 residues. V lost 4 bases, J lost 7 bases, and 12 bases lay in between. Looked up from germline, CDR1 is SGDLS and CDR2 is YYNGEE. The CDR3 protein is CASSPFNQNEQFF. DNA of the CDR3: TGTGCCAGCAGCCCCTTTAACCAGAATGAGCAGTTCTTC.

The rearrangement uses TRBV6-5 and TRBJ2-6; D gene ambiguous. Trimming cost V 10 bases and J 0 bases, with 10 bases left between them. The CDR3 is made up of 14 amino acids. The germline gives CDR1 MNHEY, CDR2 SVGAGI. In DNA form, the CDR3 reads TGTGCCACCGGGTTAGGCTCTGGGGCCAACGTCCTGACTTTC. As protein: CATGLGSGANVLTF.

The chain has TRBV6-5 and TRBJ1-2; unclear D gene. V gave up 11 bases and J gave up 8 bases, with 15 bases separating them. Germline V CDR1 and CDR2: MNHEY, SVGAGI. This CDR3 spans 11 amino acids. In nucleotides, the CDR3 is TGTGCCTCGGGGAGGGAGGGCGGCTACACCTTC. Amino acids: CASGREGGYTF.

This chain joins TRBV4-1 and TRBJ2-6; 8 bases map to TRBD1. This CDR3 comprises 18 residues. In germline, CDR1 is MGHRA, CDR2 YSYEKL. The V segment lost 3 bases and the J segment 2 bases; nucleotides outside the gene matches: 9. The CDR3: CASSQPTGAVAGANVLTF. In DNA form, the CDR3 reads TGCGCCAGCAGCCAGCCGACAGGGGCCGTCGCTGGGGCCAACGTCCTGACTTTC.